The clone carrying this T cell receptor (beta chain) was picked up many times. The protocol was immunoSEQ multiplex PCR, while the TCRdb copy is restricted to in-frame clones and leaves out a portion. The sample presents roughly 28,000 clones, none singletons. These data originate in a study of T cell clonality in common variable immunodeficiency. The material sequenced was peripheral blood mononuclear cells. This receptor was taken from a person between 18 and 69 years old in good health.

CDR3 DNA, as far as it was read: TGTGCCAGCAGTTGGGACAACTCCTACGAG. It encodes CASSWDNSYE. The full CDR3 is CASSWDNSYEQYF. The rearrangement joins TRBV12-3 or TRBV12-4 to TRBJ2-7; D possibly corresponds to TRBD1 (6 bases). The read stops 3 residues short of the end of the CDR3; the missing end is completed from the germline J gene. This CDR3 has 13 residues. Trimming shortened V by 4 bases and J by 0 bases, and 7 bases separated the two germline ends.